This is a list of T cell receptor beta chains from one sample in a study of technical replicates of blood from a handful of donors. The repertoire was sequenced with immunoSEQ multiplex PCR; TCRdb's copy has only in-frame clones and lacks some. The sample has 51,000 or so clones, 80% to 95% seen once. The sequenced sample was PBMCs. Receptors were obtained from a human donor in good health. Some clones in this sample may be carry-over from other donors' samples. Each CDR3 is given with its conserved first and last residue. Each record gives: clone size, J gene, D gene, V gene, CDR3 protein, CDR3 DNA. A D gene is named only where the DNA matches it firmly. Only part of the rows carry a size: once, few, many, or a class if the clone is expanded.

- TRBJ1-2 - TRBV7-2 CASSLRDSRGYTF TGTGCCAGCAGCTTACGCGACAGTCGGGGCTACACCTTC
once TRBJ2-3 - TRBV5-1 CASTTLGSTDTQYF TGCGCCAGCACAACCCTAGGTAGCACAGATACGCAGTATTTT
- TRBJ2-1 - TRBV7-8 CASSLVGGYYNEQFF TGTGCCAGCAGCTTAGTGGGCGGGTACTACAATGAGCAGTTCTTC
- TRBJ1-2 TRBD1 TRBV9 CASSVGQGVYGYTF TGTGCCAGCAGCGTAGGGCAGGGGGTATATGGCTACACCTTC
- TRBJ2-2 TRBD2 TRBV30 CAWSRREWSTGELFF TGTGCCTGGAGTCGGCGGGAGTGGAGCACCGGGGAGCTGTTTTTT
once TRBJ1-1 - TRBV7-9 CASSLRENTEAFF TGTGCCAGCAGCTTGAGAGAGAACACTGAAGCTTTCTTT
- TRBJ1-1 - TRBV6-1 CASSGTYMNTEAFF TGTGCCAGCAGTGGCACATACATGAACACTGAAGCTTTCTTT
- TRBJ2-7 TRBD1 TRBV7-2 CASSLEGGQGAKEQYF TGTGCCAGCAGCTTAGAGGGGGGACAGGGGGCGAAAGAGCAGTACTTC
- TRBJ2-1 TRBD1 TRBV2 CASTATGEYEQFF TGTGCCAGCACGGCGACAGGGGAATATGAGCAGTTCTTC
- TRBJ2-7 TRBD1 TRBV7-2 CASSLAGQGASEQYF TGTGCCAGCAGCTTAGCGGGCCAGGGGGCGTCCGAGCAGTACTTC
- TRBJ1-1 - TRBV18 CASSPAENTEAFF TGTGCCAGCTCACCAGCGGAGAACACTGAAGCTTTCTTT
- TRBJ2-3 - TRBV15 CATSRDSSTDTQYF TGTGCCACCAGCAGAGATTCGAGCACAGATACGCAGTATTTT
- TRBJ2-7 - TRBV29-1 CSVLGGEQYF TGCAGCGTTCTTGGAGGCGAGCAGTACTTC
- TRBJ2-7 TRBD2 TRBV5-5 CASSSYTSGSSYEQYF TGTGCCAGCAGCTCTTATACTAGCGGGAGCTCCTACGAGCAGTACTTC
- TRBJ2-7 - TRBV2 CASIFRGGEQYF TGTGCCAGCATTTTCAGGGGCGGCGAGCAGTACTTC
- TRBJ2-1 TRBD2 TRBV29-1 CSVVGLAVNEQFF TGCAGCGTTGTGGGACTAGCGGTCAATGAGCAGTTCTTC
- TRBJ2-7 - TRBV6-5 CASTQRWAPYEQYF TGTGCCAGCACTCAACGGTGGGCCCCCTACGAGCAGTACTTC
- TRBJ1-2 TRBD1 TRBV30 CAWSVLDRGSGYTF TGTGCCTGGAGTGTATTGGACAGGGGTAGTGGCTACACCTTC
- TRBJ1-4 TRBD1 TRBV7-9 CASSTSGTGGGKLFF TGTGCCAGCAGCACTTCCGGGACAGGTGGAGGAAAACTGTTTTTT
once TRBJ2-7 TRBD1 TRBV14 CASSLQGLIYEQYF TGTGCCAGCAGCCTACAGGGGTTGATCTACGAGCAGTACTTC
- TRBJ2-2 TRBD1 TRBV5-1 CASSFGQVSTGELFF TGCGCCAGCAGTTTTGGACAGGTCTCCACCGGGGAGCTGTTTTTT
- TRBJ1-1 TRBD1 TRBV7-9 CASRLRGDTEAFF TGTGCCAGCAGACTCAGGGGGGACACTGAAGCTTTCTTT
- TRBJ2-3 - TRBV9 CASSVLSQNPDTQYF TGTGCCAGCAGCGTTCTTTCTCAGAACCCAGATACGCAGTATTTT
- TRBJ1-6 - TRBV16 CASRPGQNSPLHF TGTGCCAGCAGACCCGGACAGAATTCACCCCTCCACTTT
- TRBJ2-7 TRBD1 TRBV29-1 CSVVGQAAYEQYF TGCAGCGTTGTTGGACAGGCCGCCTACGAGCAGTACTTC
once TRBJ2-7 - TRBV4-2 CASSQEQGATLREQYF TGTGCCAGCAGCCAAGAACAGGGAGCAACCCTACGGGAGCAGTACTTC
- TRBJ1-2 TRBD1 TRBV5-1 CASSWTGYNGYTF TGCGCCAGCAGCTGGACAGGGTATAATGGCTACACCTTC
few TRBJ1-5 TRBD1 TRBV29-1 CSVGSTGGSQPQHF TGCAGCGTTGGGTCAACAGGGGGGAGTCAGCCCCAGCATTTT
- TRBJ1-2 TRBD1 TRBV5-1 CASSLEAGGFGYTF TGCGCCAGCAGCTTGGAGGCAGGGGGCTTTGGCTACACCTTC
once TRBJ2-3 TRBD2 TRBV9 CASSPPPMTSGRADTQYF TGTGCCAGCAGCCCACCACCGATGACTAGCGGGAGGGCAGATACGCAGTATTTT
- TRBJ1-3 TRBD1 TRBV5-1 CASSLEGTGGSGNTIYF TGCGCCAGCAGCTTGGAAGGGACAGGGGGCAGTGGAAACACCATATATTTT
- TRBJ1-2 TRBD1 TRBV5-4 CASSAGTGWEQGGYTF TGTGCCAGCAGCGCCGGGACAGGGTGGGAACAAGGTGGCTACACCTTC
- TRBJ1-2 - TRBV5-6 CASSQHRSFVGYTF TGTGCCAGCAGCCAGCACAGGTCATTCGTGGGCTACACCTTC
- TRBJ2-5 TRBD2 TRBV20-1 CSATSGETQYF TGCAGTGCTACTAGCGGGGAGACCCAGTACTTC
once TRBJ1-6 - TRBV6-1 CASSEGGYYNSPLHF TGTGCCAGCAGTGAAGGGGGCTACTATAATTCACCCCTCCACTTT
- TRBJ1-5 - TRBV5-4 CASSPGGDGNQPQHF TGTGCCAGCAGCCCCGGGGGAGATGGCAATCAGCCCCAGCATTTT
- TRBJ1-3 TRBD1 TRBV6-5 CASSVDRGPGNTIYF TGTGCCAGCAGTGTCGACAGGGGGCCTGGAAACACCATATATTTT
- TRBJ2-3 TRBD1 TRBV19 CASSTGQGDADTQYF TGTGCCAGTAGTACCGGACAGGGGGACGCAGATACGCAGTATTTT
- TRBJ1-2 - TRBV9 CASSGGLWGPYGYTF TGTGCCAGCAGCGGGGGACTTTGGGGACCTTATGGCTACACCTTC
once TRBJ2-1 TRBD2 TRBV9 CASSTRGVDSYNEQFF TGTGCCAGCAGCACCCGGGGGGTAGACTCCTACAATGAGCAGTTCTTC
- TRBJ2-7 - TRBV9 CASSVEQGPYEQYF TGTGCCAGCAGCGTAGAACAGGGACCCTACGAGCAGTACTTC
- TRBJ2-7 TRBD2 TRBV5-4 CASSRDGQRGTYEQYF TGTGCCAGCAGCCGTGACGGTCAGCGGGGGACCTACGAGCAGTACTTC
- TRBJ2-1 TRBD1 TRBV18 CASSPQDRRFEQFF TGTGCCAGCTCACCTCAGGACAGGCGGTTCGAGCAGTTCTTC
- TRBJ1-2 - TRBV5-4 CASSSRTEKYGYTF TGTGCCAGCAGCTCTAGGACAGAGAAATATGGCTACACCTTC
- TRBJ2-4 - TRBV4-1 CASRGLAKNIQYF TGCGCCAGCAGGGGGCTAGCCAAAAACATTCAGTACTTC
once TRBJ2-6 - TRBV5-8 CASSLGVSGANVLTF TGTGCCAGCAGCTTGGGAGTTTCTGGGGCCAACGTCCTGACTTTC
- TRBJ2-2 - TRBV2 CASIQTGANTGELFF TGTGCCAGCATTCAAACAGGAGCGAACACCGGGGAGCTGTTTTTT
- TRBJ2-3 - TRBV7-2 CASMTRLPTDTQYF TGTGCCAGCATGACCAGACTGCCCACAGATACGCAGTATTTT
- TRBJ2-2 TRBD2 TRBV6-4 CASSFIAGAPPGTGELFF TGTGCCAGCAGCTTTATAGCGGGGGCGCCCCCGGGCACCGGGGAGCTGTTTTTT
- TRBJ1-2 - TRBV12-5 CASGREYGYTF TGTGCTAGTGGCCGGGAGTATGGCTACACCTTC
- TRBJ2-1 TRBD1 TRBV5-1 CASSLTGTGYNEQFF TGCGCCAGCAGCTTGACCGGGACAGGGTACAATGAGCAGTTCTTC
- TRBJ2-1 TRBD1 TRBV9 CASSVSGGYYNEQFF TGTGCCAGCAGCGTATCAGGGGGTTACTACAATGAGCAGTTCTTC
- TRBJ2-7 - TRBV30 CAWTSGVSSYEQYF TGTGCCTGGACGTCGGGAGTAAGCTCCTACGAGCAGTACTTC
- TRBJ2-1 TRBD2 TRBV5-1 CASSLIPLAGAQFF TGCGCCAGCAGCTTGATTCCCCTAGCGGGGGCCCAGTTCTTC
- TRBJ1-1 - TRBV21-1 CASSRDRSEAFF TGTGCCAGCTCCCGGGACAGGTCTGAAGCTTTCTTT
- TRBJ1-2 - TRBV7-2 CASSLRGDYGYTF TGTGCCAGCAGCCTCCGGGGGGACTATGGCTACACCTTC
few TRBJ1-4 - TRBV30 CAWNRVGNEKLFF TGTGCCTGGAACAGGGTGGGAAATGAAAAACTGTTTTTT
- TRBJ1-6 - TRBV9 CASSEGASAHSPLHF TGTGCCAGCAGCGAGGGAGCCTCGGCCCATTCACCCCTCCACTTT